Given below is one T cell receptor beta chain in context. What it recognizes is unknown. The entry originates in a study of T cell responses to AZD1222 COVID-19 vaccine. This CDR3 is 17 amino acids long. Trimming shortened V by 5 bases and J by 0 bases, and 19 bases separated the two germline ends. The germline CDR1 and CDR2 sequences are SGHAT and FQNNGV. General study findings and limits: Spike-spanning, vaccine-associated CD4 TCRs were dominant at 160-218 and 743-854.

Only in-frame clones appear in the TCRdb table, and some are missing; sequencing was by immunoSEQ multiplex PCR. The table has about 150,000 clones, about 91% seen once; the top ten hold about 2.5%. This TCR was recovered from an adult in good health. The sample here was peripheral blood, taken on day 0 of AZD1222 vaccination. V usage is TRBV11-2 and J usage is TRBJ2-5; TRBD2 is a possible D gene (6 bases). CDR3 loop: CASSTARTILYQETQYF. The CDR3 nucleotides read TGTGCCAGCAGCACCGCCCGGACTATCCTGTACCAAGAGACCCAGTACTTC. Using reference TRBV11-2 and TRBJ2-5 for the parts outside the CDR3, the full variable domain is EAGVAQSPRYKIIEKRQSVAFWCNPISGHATLYWYQQILGQGPKLLIQFQNNGVVDDSQLPKDRFSAERLKGVDSTLKIQPAKLEDSAVYLCASSTARTILYQETQYFGPGTRLLVL.